This is a list of T cell receptor beta chains from one sample in a study of a mutant IDH1 vaccine in newly diagnosed glioma. Their antigens remain unidentified. Profiled with immunoSEQ multiplex PCR; TCRdb holds only in-frame clones, not every one. The table shows tens of thousands of clones, with 84% occurring only once. Sequences were derived from PBMCs, sampled from a glioma patient whose treatment included an IDH1 peptide vaccine. The receptors were sampled from a man aged 18 to 35 with glioma. CDR3s include the opening cysteine and the closing phenylalanine or tryptophan. A D gene is named only where the DNA matches it firmly. Clone sizes are given selectively: once, few, many, or a class where the clone is expanded.

j_call clone_size d_call v_call cdr3_aa cdr3_nt
TRBJ1-4 - - TRBV28 CASSPLALGEKLFF TGTGCCAGCTCTCCCCTAGCTCTGGGTGAAAAACTGTTTTTT
TRBJ2-5 - TRBD1 TRBV5-4 CASSPDRGSIMGETQYF TGTGCCAGCAGCCCGGACAGGGGGTCGATCATGGGGGAGACCCAGTACTTC
TRBJ2-7 - - TRBV30 CAWSLDSPPRYEQYF TGTGCCTGGAGCCTGGACTCTCCACCCCGCTACGAGCAGTACTTC
TRBJ2-5 once TRBD2 TRBV6-1 CASNTGLAGETQYF TGTGCCAGCAACACCGGACTAGCGGGGGAGACCCAGTACTTC
TRBJ2-2 once - TRBV9 CASSVEGGISGTGELFF TGTGCCAGCAGCGTAGAGGGGGGGATATCGGGCACCGGGGAGCTGTTTTTT
TRBJ2-1 - TRBD2 TRBV6-5 CASSRAGGPRNEQFF TGTGCCAGCAGCCGGGCGGGAGGGCCTCGCAATGAGCAGTTCTTC
TRBJ2-7 once - TRBV27 CASSLTPGVGKRYF TGTGCCAGCAGTCTTACGCCAGGGGTAGGGAAAAGGTACTTC
TRBJ1-2 once - TRBV19 CASTTRGQEDYGYTF TGTGCCAGTACCACTAGGGGACAAGAAGACTATGGCTACACCTTC
TRBJ2-7 - TRBD2 TRBV2 CASSEEAGAYEQYF TGTGCCAGCAGTGAGGAAGCGGGGGCCTACGAGCAGTACTTC
TRBJ2-7 - TRBD1 TRBV5-6 CASSLRQGYEQYF TGTGCCAGCAGCCTAAGACAGGGCTACGAGCAGTACTTC
TRBJ1-3 - TRBD1 TRBV25-1 CASSGYPGQYSGNTIYF TGTGCCAGCAGTGGGTATCCGGGACAGTACTCTGGAAACACCATATATTTT
TRBJ2-2 - - TRBV7-9 CASSLAGGFGELFF TGTGCCAGCAGCTTAGCGGGAGGATTCGGGGAGCTGTTTTTT
TRBJ1-1 - TRBD1 TRBV11-3 CASSTRTGEAFF TGTGCCAGCAGCACCCGGACAGGGGAAGCTTTCTTT
TRBJ2-1 - TRBD2 TRBV15 CATSNPSGTNEQFF TGTGCCACCAGCAACCCTAGCGGGACCAATGAGCAGTTCTTC
TRBJ1-2 - - TRBV7-8 CASSLTLKGGVLGYGYTF TGTGCCAGCAGCTTAACTTTAAAGGGAGGGGTATTAGGCTATGGCTACACCTTC
TRBJ1-1 once TRBD1 TRBV27 CASSHSTGGNTEAFF TGTGCCAGCAGTCATTCCACAGGGGGTAACACTGAAGCTTTCTTT
TRBJ1-1 - - TRBV7-9 CASSLGRTPNSEAFF TGTGCCAGCAGCTTAGGGAGGACCCCAAACTCTGAAGCTTTCTTT
TRBJ2-2 few - TRBV4-2 CASSQGGQTNTGELFF TGTGCCAGCAGCCAAGGCGGACAGACGAACACCGGGGAGCTGTTTTTT
TRBJ2-1 - TRBD1 TRBV25-1 CASSESSGTGDYNEQFF TGTGCCAGCAGTGAATCGTCTGGGACAGGGGACTACAATGAGCAGTTCTTC
TRBJ2-3 few - TRBV29-1 CSVHAPAASSTDTQYF TGCAGCGTTCATGCCCCAGCGGCCTCTAGCACAGATACGCAGTATTTT
TRBJ2-3 - - TRBV27 CASSLGRGSRTDTQYF TGTGCCAGCAGTTTGGGACGGGGGAGCCGCACAGATACGCAGTATTTT
TRBJ1-4 - - TRBV9 CASNRGGRPNEKLFF TGTGCCAGCAACCGGGGGGGGCGCCCGAATGAAAAACTGTTTTTT
TRBJ2-2 - TRBD2 TRBV5-6 CASSRTSETNTGELFF TGTGCCAGCAGCCGGACTAGCGAGACGAACACCGGGGAGCTGTTTTTT
TRBJ2-7 - - TRBV19 CASSSQGRSYEQYF TGTGCCAGTAGTAGCCAGGGCCGCTCCTACGAGCAGTACTTC
TRBJ1-2 once TRBD1 TRBV6-5 CASSRRDRGSYGYTF TGTGCCAGCAGTCGCCGGGACAGGGGATCCTATGGCTACACCTTC
TRBJ2-7 hyperexpanded TRBD1 TRBV5-6 CASSGDSQVYEQYF TGTGCCAGCAGCGGGGACAGCCAAGTCTACGAGCAGTACTTC
TRBJ2-7 - - TRBV20-1 CSAVFGYEQYF TGCAGTGCTGTCTTCGGCTACGAGCAGTACTTC
TRBJ1-1 - TRBD1 TRBV6-5 CASSSTGGTNTEAFF TGTGCCAGCAGTTCGACAGGGGGCACGAACACTGAAGCTTTCTTT
TRBJ2-4 - TRBD2 TRBV15 CATSSSGTRGIQYF TGTGCCACCAGCAGCTCCGGGACTAGGGGCATTCAGTACTTC
TRBJ2-3 - TRBD2 TRBV7-9 CASSARGGGLTDTQYF TGTGCCAGCAGCGCACGGGGCGGGGGGCTGACAGATACGCAGTATTTT
TRBJ2-7 - TRBD2 TRBV5-5 CASSSGLAGRYEQYF TGTGCCAGCAGCTCGGGACTAGCGGGAAGGTACGAGCAGTACTTC
TRBJ2-7 - - TRBV7-2 CASSLGGISYEQYF TGTGCCAGCAGCTTAGGAGGGATCTCCTACGAGCAGTACTTC
TRBJ1-2 - - TRBV12-5 CASGLEWGYGYTF TGTGCTAGTGGTTTGGAGTGGGGCTATGGCTACACCTTC
TRBJ2-7 - - TRBV5-5 CASSRSFGTSSYEQYF TGTGCCAGCAGCCGATCTTTTGGCACCAGCTCCTACGAGCAGTACTTC
TRBJ2-1 once TRBD2 TRBV7-2 CASSPGGSGRVFNEQFF TGTGCCAGCAGCCCCGGCGGCAGCGGGAGGGTGTTTAATGAGCAGTTCTTC
TRBJ2-1 - - TRBV5-4 CASSPKVAATYNEQFF TGTGCCAGCAGCCCGAAAGTCGCGGCCACCTACAATGAGCAGTTCTTC
TRBJ2-5 - - TRBV7-9 CASSAGTTKYQETQYF TGTGCCAGCAGCGCCGGGACAACCAAGTACCAAGAGACCCAGTACTTC
TRBJ2-7 once - TRBV11-2 CASSLALEISSYEQYF TGTGCCAGCAGCTTGGCTTTGGAGATCAGCTCCTACGAGCAGTACTTC
TRBJ1-2 - TRBD1 TRBV30 CAWTPGQGAQGYTF TGTGCCTGGACCCCGGGACAGGGGGCGCAAGGCTACACCTTC
TRBJ1-1 - - TRBV7-8 CASSSTAVRATEAFF TGTGCCAGCAGCTCGACAGCGGTTAGGGCCACTGAAGCTTTCTTT
TRBJ1-2 - TRBD1 TRBV19 CASSTWTGDNYGYTF TGTGCCAGTAGTACCTGGACAGGAGACAACTATGGCTACACCTTC
TRBJ1-2 - - TRBV7-2 CASSSGLDLGYTF TGTGCCAGCAGCTCAGGACTGGACCTTGGCTACACCTTC
TRBJ2-7 - - TRBV6-5 CASSTGLAYEQYF TGTGCCAGCAGTACAGGGCTCGCCTACGAGCAGTACTTC
TRBJ1-3 - - TRBV27 CASSLTTGSGNTIYF TGTGCCAGCAGTTTAACGACGGGCTCTGGAAACACCATATATTTT
TRBJ1-1 - TRBD1 TRBV6-6 CASTRQGAGTEAFF TGTGCCAGCACCAGACAGGGGGCAGGCACTGAAGCTTTCTTT
TRBJ2-7 - - TRBV28 CASSLGGSGYEQYF TGTGCCAGCAGTTTAGGAGGTAGCGGTTACGAGCAGTACTTC
TRBJ1-1 - - TRBV19 CASRSIWVRKRGGWTEAFF TGTGCCAGTAGATCCATCTGGGTAAGGAAAAGAGGTGGCTGGACTGAAGCTTTCTTT
TRBJ2-3 - TRBD2 TRBV5-1 CASSSGLNLDTQYF TGCGCCAGCAGCTCGGGACTAAACTTAGATACGCAGTATTTT
TRBJ2-7 - - TRBV5-6 CASSFLGYEQYF TGTGCCAGCAGCTTCCTAGGGTACGAGCAGTACTTC
TRBJ1-5 - TRBD1 TRBV7-9 CASSRGIGQGYQPQHF TGTGCCAGCAGCCGAGGTATAGGACAGGGGTATCAGCCCCAGCATTTT
TRBJ2-7 once TRBD2 TRBV28 CASTSGLAESYEQYF TGTGCCAGCACCTCGGGACTAGCGGAATCCTACGAGCAGTACTTC
TRBJ1-4 - - TRBV15 CATSKPGISEEKLFF TGTGCCACCAGTAAACCGGGGATCTCCGAAGAAAAACTGTTTTTT